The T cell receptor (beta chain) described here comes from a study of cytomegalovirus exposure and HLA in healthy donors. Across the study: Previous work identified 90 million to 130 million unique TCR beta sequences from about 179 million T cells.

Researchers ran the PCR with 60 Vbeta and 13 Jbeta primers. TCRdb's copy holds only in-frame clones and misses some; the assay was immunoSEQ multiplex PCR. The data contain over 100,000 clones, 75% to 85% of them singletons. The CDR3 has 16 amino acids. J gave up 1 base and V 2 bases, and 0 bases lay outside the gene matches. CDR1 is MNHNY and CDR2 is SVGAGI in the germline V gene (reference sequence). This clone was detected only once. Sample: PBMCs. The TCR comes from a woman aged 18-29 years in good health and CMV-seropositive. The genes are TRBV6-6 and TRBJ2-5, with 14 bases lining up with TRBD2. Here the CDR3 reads CASSYGLAGGQETQYF. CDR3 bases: TGTGCCAGCAGTTACGGACTAGCGGGGGGCCAAGAGACCCAGTACTTC.